This T cell receptor (beta chain) was captured by sequencing in a study of human T cells and chemical hapten exposure. General study points: PT1 expanded TCR counts correlated positively with patch test score. There was no change with DPC sensitization in TCRs above 1 in 1000 frequency.

Germline V CDR1 and CDR2: MNHEY, SVGAGI. V was shortened by 6 bases and J by 3 bases, with 22 bases between the two germline ends. This CDR3 region has 17 residues. In this sample, this clonotype turned up many times. The antigen is not known. TCRdb reprocessed the RACE reads via MiXCR and lists one record per CDR3 protein. This table holds about 40,000 distinct CDR3 sequences, about 3.5% found once. As for time point: patch test 2, 6 weeks after DPC sensitization. Treatment noted: therapeutic diphenylcyclopropenone sensitization with weekly scalp DPC. The rearrangement joins TRBV6-5 to TRBJ2-3, with D tentatively TRBD2 (7 bases). The specimen comprised whole blood, sampled in connection with sensitization to the hapten diphenylcyclopropenone (DPC). The clonotype originates from a man in his forties or fifties with alopecia areata. Some clones in this sample may be carry-over from other donors' samples. The CDR3 sequence: CASSRWGGGSETDTQYF. The DNA of the CDR3 is TGTGCCAGCAGCCGCTGGGGGGGCGGGAGCGAGACAGATACGCAGTATTTT.